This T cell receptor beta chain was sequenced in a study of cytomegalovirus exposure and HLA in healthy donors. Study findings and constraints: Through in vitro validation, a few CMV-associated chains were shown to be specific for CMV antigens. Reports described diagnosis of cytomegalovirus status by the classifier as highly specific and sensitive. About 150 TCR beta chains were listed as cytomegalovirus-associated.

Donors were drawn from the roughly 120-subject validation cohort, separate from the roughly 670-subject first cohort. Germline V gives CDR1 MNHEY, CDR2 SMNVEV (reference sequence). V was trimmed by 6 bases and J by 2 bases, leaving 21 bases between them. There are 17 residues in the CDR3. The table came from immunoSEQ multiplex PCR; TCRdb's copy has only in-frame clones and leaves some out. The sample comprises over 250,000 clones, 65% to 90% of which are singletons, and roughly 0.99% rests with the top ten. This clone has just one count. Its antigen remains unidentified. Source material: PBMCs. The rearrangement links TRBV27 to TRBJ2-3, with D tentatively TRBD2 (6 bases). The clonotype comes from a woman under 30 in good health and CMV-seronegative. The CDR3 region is CASRLRDFSSLTDTQYF. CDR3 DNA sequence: TGTGCCAGCAGGCTCCGGGACTTTTCGAGCCTCACAGATACGCAGTATTTT.